The clone carrying this TCR beta chain was counted only a few times. Its antigen is not known. The sample belongs to a study of a mutant IDH1 vaccine in newly diagnosed glioma. Time point indicated: week 47, end of study. Topical imiquimod accompanied each vaccine dose, which consisted of 300 ug of mutant IDH1 20-mer peptide. Tumors from donors were new WHO grade 3 or 4 IDH1-mutant astrocytomas with ATRX loss. V was shortened by 6 bases and J by 7 bases, with 9 bases between the two germline ends. Looked up from germline, CDR1 is SNHLY and CDR2 is FYNNEI. The CDR3 consists of 11 residues. The repertoire was sequenced with immunoSEQ multiplex PCR; TCRdb's copy has only in-frame clones and lacks some. Seen here are fewer than 55,000 clones, around 60% observed once, and the top ten hold around 4.8%.

The source of this sequence is a man aged 40-49 years with glioma. Some clones in this sample may be carry-over from other donors' samples. The V and J genes are TRBV2 and TRBJ1-1; a weak D match, TRBD1 (5 bases). Specimen: peripheral blood mononuclear cells (PBMCs), collected from a glioma patient whose treatment included an IDH1 peptide vaccine. The CDR3 nucleotides are TGTGCCAGCAGCCTGGGGGGTGAAGCTTTCTTT. Encoded protein: CASSLGGEAFF.